A single sample is the source of the 26 T cell receptor beta chains below, sequenced in a study of shared T cell receptors in the human thymus (TCRdb year 2021). The library was produced with the immunoSEQ multiplex PCR assay. TCRdb mirrors the immuneACCESS table, restricted to in-frame sequences. Some clones are absent from its copies; in checked studies, under half trace to an unresolved V gene, and the reason for the others is unknown. In all, the sample holds hundreds of thousands of clones, and 80% to 90% of those were seen once. More than 0.008% of the sample rests with the top ten. The same data also contributed to another study, on human thymus T cells.

Sequencing used thymocytes. These receptors were taken from a girl younger than two with a congenital heart defect. Donor details come from another sample of the same person, matched by shared clones.

J is TRBJ1-1 and V is TRBV4-1; 8 nucleotides agree with TRBD1. J lost 3 bases, V lost 4 bases, and 7 bases had no gene match. Germline assignment: CDR1 MGHRA and CDR2 YSYEKL. CDR3 length equals 15 residues. For the CDR3, the DNA is TGCGCCAGCAGCCGCCACAGGGGGTGGGACACTGAAGCTTTCTTT. It is translated as CASSRHRGWDTEAFF.

The V gene is TRBV19, the J gene TRBJ2-7, with 8 positions matching TRBD1. J was trimmed by 3 bases and V by 5 bases; bases with no gene match: 6. This CDR3 has 14 amino acids. The germline gives CDR1 LNHDA, CDR2 SQIVND (reference sequence). For the CDR3, the DNA is TGTGCCAGTAGTTATCAGGGGGCGATCTACGAGCAGTACTTC. It is translated as CASSYQGAIYEQYF.

The chain recombines TRBV6-5 with TRBJ1-2, with D possibly being TRBD1 (6 bases). Germline V gene lookup returns CDR1 MNHEY and CDR2 SVGAGI. Trimming removed 2 bases from V and 4 bases from J, with 17 bases in between. The CDR3 is 16 amino acids. CDR3 amino acids: CASSYKRGGGGYGYTF. The CDR3 DNA follows: TGTGCCAGCAGTTACAAGAGAGGGGGTGGGGGCTATGGCTACACCTTC.

The gene calls are TRBV7-9 and TRBJ2-5, with no clear D. The V and J ends lost 5 bases and 1 base respectively, with 11 bases between them. Germline lookup yields CDR1 SEHNR and CDR2 FQNEAQ (reference sequence). The CDR3 has 14 amino acids. For the CDR3, the DNA is TGTGCCAGCAGCCTACCTGTGCCCCAAGAGACCCAGTACTTC. Translating it yields CASSLPVPQETQYF.

The J gene is TRBJ1-1, the V gene TRBV7-6; D not resolved. V gave up 4 bases and J gave up 2 bases, with 20 bases separating them. Germline V gives CDR1 SGHVS, CDR2 FNYEAQ. The CDR3 length is 17 residues. Written as DNA, the CDR3 is TGTGCCAGCAGCTATAGCCCGGCCGGGAGACTTAACACTGAAGCTTTCTTT. Translating it yields CASSYSPAGRLNTEAFF.

This chain links TRBV27 with TRBJ2-1; 8 bases line up with TRBD1. V lost 6 bases and J lost 4; bases outside the gene matches: 8. CDR1 MNHEY and CDR2 SMNVEV come from the germline V gene (reference sequence). CDR3 length: 15 residues. The CDR3 protein is CASSPDRGRYNEQFF. The CDR3 DNA sequence: TGTGCCAGCAGCCCCGACAGGGGTCGTTACAATGAGCAGTTCTTC.

This clone was observed a few times. The chain links TRBV7-8 to TRBJ1-4; D possibly corresponds to TRBD1 (6 bases). This CDR3 comprises 14 residues. V lost 5 bases and J lost 5, with 12 bases in between. The V gene's germline CDR1 is SGHVS and CDR2 FQNEAQ. The DNA of the CDR3 is TGTGCCAGCAGCGACGGGACACTAAATGAAAAACTGTTTTTT. This gives the protein CASSDGTLNEKLFF.

This clone was seen a few times. The chain is built from TRBV6-1 and TRBJ1-4; weak D call: TRBD1 (6 bases). The CDR3 runs to 17 residues. Trimming stripped 4 bases from V and 15 bases from J, with 30 bases between. From germline, CDR1 is MNHNS and CDR2 SASEGT. This CDR3 reads CASSAEGVLLITGWVFF. CDR3 bases: TGTGCCAGCAGTGCCGAGGGGGTCCTCTTAATAACAGGGTGGGTGTTTTTT.

The chain links TRBV2 to TRBJ2-7, with 7 bases identical to TRBD1. The CDR3 runs 16 residues. After removal of 4 bases from V and 3 bases from J, the junction contained 12 bases not matched to a gene. Germline assignment: CDR1 SNHLY and CDR2 FYNNEI. Here the CDR3 reads CASSGRGWVSYYEQYF. CDR3 coding DNA: TGTGCCAGCAGTGGCAGGGGGTGGGTATCATACTACGAGCAGTACTTC.

V and J are TRBV5-5 and TRBJ2-1, with 7 nucleotides matching TRBD2. The CDR3 has 15 amino acids. Germline-derived CDR1 and CDR2 are SGHKS and YYEKEE (reference sequence). Unmatched junction bases numbered 4, after V lost 1 base and J lost 3 bases. Written as DNA, the CDR3 is TGTGCCAGCAGCTTGTTGCGGGGGTTCTACAATGAGCAGTTCTTC. Its translation is CASSLLRGFYNEQFF.

As regards this clone: Other DNA sequences within the sample encode an identical CDR3. V and J are TRBV6-5 and TRBJ1-2; a weak D match, TRBD1 (6 bases). The CDR3 has 15 amino acids. The V and J ends lost 6 bases and 3 bases respectively, with 17 bases between them. In germline, CDR1 is MNHEY, CDR2 SVGAGI. CDR3 region: CASSFKPGQDYGYTF. CDR3 nucleotides: TGTGCCAGCAGCTTCAAGCCGGGACAAGACTATGGCTACACCTTC.

This chain connects TRBV15 to TRBJ2-5; 8 nucleotides line up with TRBD2. The trim removed 5 bases at V and 5 bases at J, leaving 16 bases unmatched. Germline-derived CDR1 and CDR2 are LNHNV and YYDKDF (reference sequence). The CDR3 is 17 residues long. CDR3: CATSEGGLGGAEETQYF. DNA for the CDR3: TGTGCCACCAGCGAAGGGGGACTCGGGGGGGCCGAGGAGACCCAGTACTTC.

This rearrangement joins TRBV19 to TRBJ2-3; 12 positions match TRBD1. The germline V gene encodes CDR1 LNHDA and CDR2 SQIVND (reference sequence). CDR3 size: 14 residues. V was pared by 10 bases and J by 2 bases, with 4 bases of the junction left unmatched. This CDR3 reads CATRDRGHTDTQYF. The DNA for the CDR3 is TGTGCCACCAGGGACAGGGGGCACACAGATACGCAGTATTTT.

The J gene is TRBJ1-1, the V gene TRBV30; 7 bases align to TRBD1. This CDR3 region has 18 residues. CDR1 is GTSNPN, CDR2 SVGIG, per germline (reference sequence). Trimming removed 4 bases from V and 3 bases from J; junction bases left unmatched: 20. CDR3 DNA: TGTGCCTGGACCGATCGCGGGACCCAAGGGGGCGGCGACACTGAAGCTTTCTTT. It is translated as CAWTDRGTQGGGDTEAFF.

V usage is TRBV7-8 and J usage is TRBJ2-3, with 9 bases lining up with TRBD2. Germline V gene data show CDR1 as SGHVS and CDR2 as FQNEAQ. The CDR3 length is 20 residues. V lost 3 bases, J lost 6 bases, and 22 bases stayed unmatched. The CDR3 nucleotides are TGTGCCAGCAGCTTGGGTCGTACTCCTATAATAGCGGGGGCCCGGGATACGCAGTATTTT. As protein: CASSLGRTPIIAGARDTQYF.

With regard to this clone: Other DNA sequences in the same sample also yield this CDR3. CDR3 sequence: CASSFGTGYGYTF. CDR3 in DNA: TGTGCCAGCAGTTTTGGGACAGGATATGGCTACACCTTC. This sequence joins TRBV27 and TRBJ1-2; 8 bases agree with TRBD1. The CDR3 is 13 residues long. Germline trimming cut 3 bases from V and 5 bases from J; bases unmatched to any gene: 2. The V gene's germline CDR1 is MNHEY and CDR2 SMNVEV (reference sequence).

The rearrangement uses TRBV18 and TRBJ2-1; D uncertain. CDR1 and CDR2 (germline): KGHSH, LQKENI. The CDR3 has 14 amino acids. V lost 2 bases and J 4 bases, leaving 9 bases between the germline ends. CDR3 residues: CASSPTGIYNEQFF. The CDR3 coding sequence is TGTGCCAGCTCACCAACGGGTATATACAATGAGCAGTTCTTC.

The chain uses TRBV15 and TRBJ2-5, with TRBD2 matching 7 bases. CDR1 and CDR2 (germline): LNHNV, YYDKDF (reference sequence). The length of the CDR3 is 16 residues. Germline trimming cut 3 bases from V and 5 bases from J; bases unmatched to any gene: 12. The CDR3 loop is CATSSWPAGEEETQYF. The CDR3 nucleotides read TGTGCCACCAGCAGTTGGCCCGCGGGGGAGGAGGAGACCCAGTACTTC.

The chain is built from TRBV7-6 and TRBJ1-6, with D possibly being TRBD1 (5 bases). Looked up from germline, CDR1 is SGHVS and CDR2 is FNYEAQ. This CDR3 spans 18 amino acids. Trimming removed 1 base at V and 5 bases at J, with 18 bases between. The CDR3 bases are TGTGCCAGCAGCTTAGACAGGCAGCCACCAAACCATAATTCACCCCTCCACTTT. This codes for CASSLDRQPPNHNSPLHF. The full variable domain, its missing parts supplied by reference TRBV7-6 and TRBJ1-6, is GAGVSQSPRYKVTKRGQDVALRCDPISGHVSLYWYRQALGQGPEFLTYFNYEAQQDKSGLPNDRFSAERPEGSISTLTIQRTEQRDSAMYRCASSLDRQPPNHNSPLHFGNGTRLTVT.

This clone appeared a few times. The V and J genes are TRBV7-2 and TRBJ1-1, with 11 bases identical to TRBD1. Losses at the gene ends were 4 bases for V and 4 bases for J; bases not matched to a gene: 8. The CDR3 extends over 16 amino acids. Germline CDR1 reads SGHTA; CDR2 reads FQGNSA. The CDR3 region has the DNA TGTGCCAGCAGCTCGCATACCGGGACAGGGGGCACTGAAGCTTTCTTT. The encoded protein is CASSSHTGTGGTEAFF. The full variable domain, rest sourced from reference TRBV7-2 and TRBJ1-1, is GAGVSQSPSNKVTEKGKDVELRCDPISGHTALYWYRQSLGQGLEFLIYFQGNSAPDKSGLPSDRFSAERTGGSVSTLTIQRTQQEDSAVYLCASSSHTGTGGTEAFFGQGTRLTVV.

This sequence joins TRBV15 and TRBJ2-7; D is unresolved. V gave up 2 bases and J gave up 4 bases, with 6 bases separating them. The CDR3 runs 12 residues. The germline V gene has CDR1 LNHNV and CDR2 YYDKDF (reference sequence). The CDR3 nucleotides read TGTGCCACCAGCAGAAATAAATACGAGCAGTACTTC. Its translation is CATSRNKYEQYF. Full variable domain (rest looked up from reference TRBV15 and TRBJ2-7): DAMVIQNPRYQVTQFGKPVTLSCSQTLNHNVMYWYQQKSSQAPKLLFHYYDKDFNNEADTPDNFQSRRPNTSFCFLDIRSPGLGDTAMYLCATSRNKYEQYFGPGTRLTVT.

The rearrangement uses TRBV4-1 and TRBJ2-1; 12 bases are a match to TRBD2. The CDR3 is made up of 17 amino acids. The germline V gene has CDR1 MGHRA and CDR2 YSYEKL. V dropped 3 bases and J dropped 9; count of bases not matched to a gene: 12. The CDR3 nucleotides are TGCGCCAGCAGCCAGCCTCTAGCGGGGGGGCGGTGGGGTGAGCAGTTCTTC. Translated, it gives CASSQPLAGGRWGEQFF.

The V gene is TRBV5-1, the J gene TRBJ2-7; 9 nucleotides align to TRBD1. The length of the CDR3 is 15 residues. Germline lookup yields CDR1 SGHRS and CDR2 YFSETQ. Trimming removed 4 bases from V and 4 bases from J; junction bases left unmatched: 9. The CDR3 DNA reads TGCGCCAGCAGCCGCCGGGACAGGGAAAAATACGAGCAGTACTTC. Translating it yields CASSRRDREKYEQYF.

This chain connects TRBV19 to TRBJ1-2; 10 bases match TRBD1. The germline gives CDR1 LNHDA, CDR2 SQIVND (reference sequence). The junction had 16 bases not matched to a gene; V was cut back by 6 bases and J by 3 bases. The CDR3 has 18 residues. CDR3 loop: CASSLRGDRGSSHYGYTF. As DNA, the CDR3 is TGTGCCAGTAGCCTTCGCGGGGACAGGGGCTCCTCTCACTATGGCTACACCTTC.

The chain couples TRBV29-1 to TRBJ2-1; 9 nucleotides match TRBD1. V trimming: 4 bases; J trimming: 6 bases; junction bases outside the gene matches: 13. CDR3 length: 16 residues. Germline V gene data show CDR1 as SQVTM and CDR2 as ANQGSEA. CDR3 sequence reads: CSVVSYRDRAGNEQFF. Here the CDR3 DNA reads TGCAGCGTTGTGTCGTACCGGGACAGGGCGGGCAATGAGCAGTTCTTC.

This chain joins TRBV27 and TRBJ1-2, with D possibly matching TRBD1 (6 bases). Between the trimmed V and J ends, which lost 0 bases and 4 bases, there was a span of 24 bases. The germline V gene has CDR1 MNHEY and CDR2 SMNVEV (reference sequence). CDR3 length: 19 residues. The CDR3 loop reads CASSLSKTERDKRFYGYTF. DNA for the CDR3: TGTGCCAGCAGTTTATCGAAGACGGAGCGGGACAAGAGGTTCTATGGCTACACCTTC.